This T cell receptor beta chain appears in the sequencing data of a study of cytomegalovirus exposure and HLA in healthy donors. Study outcomes and limitations: A likely sequencing artifact accounted for one observed cluster of highly shared sequence variants. Follow-up analysis later connected one missense variant in DCLRE1C with trimming of TCR beta V- and J-genes. The authors assumed roughly uniform sequencing depth across donors for presence/absence analyses.

The ends lost 6 bases at V and 4 bases at J; junction bases unmatched: 5. There are 14 residues in the CDR3. In germline, CDR1 is SQVTM, CDR2 ANQGSEA. PCR primers comprised 60 Vbeta and 13 Jbeta primers. TCRdb keeps only in-frame clones here, not all; method: immunoSEQ multiplex PCR. The profile covers about 170,000 clones, with roughly 80% appearing a single time and 2% to 2.5% taken by the ten largest. A word on this clone: Its antigen is not known.

Sequencing was carried out using PBMCs. V and J are TRBV29-1 and TRBJ1-6; 8 positions agree with TRBD1. This clonotype originated in a male donor in good health and CMV-seronegative. CDR3 amino acids: CSVQTGDYNSPLHF. CDR3 nucleotide sequence: TGCAGCGTCCAGACAGGGGATTATAATTCACCCCTCCACTTT.